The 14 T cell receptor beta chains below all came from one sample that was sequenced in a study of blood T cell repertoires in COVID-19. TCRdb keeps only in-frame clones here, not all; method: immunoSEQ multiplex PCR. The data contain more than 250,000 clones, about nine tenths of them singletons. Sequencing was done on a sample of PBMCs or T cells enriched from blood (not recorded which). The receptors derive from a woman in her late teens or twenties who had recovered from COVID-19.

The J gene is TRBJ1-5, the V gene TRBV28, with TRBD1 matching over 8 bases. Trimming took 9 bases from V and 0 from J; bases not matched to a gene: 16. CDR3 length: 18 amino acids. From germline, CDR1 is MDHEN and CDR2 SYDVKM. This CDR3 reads CASQIPGQGFYSNQPQHF. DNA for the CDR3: TGTGCCAGTCAAATCCCCGGACAGGGCTTTTATAGCAATCAGCCCCAGCATTTT.

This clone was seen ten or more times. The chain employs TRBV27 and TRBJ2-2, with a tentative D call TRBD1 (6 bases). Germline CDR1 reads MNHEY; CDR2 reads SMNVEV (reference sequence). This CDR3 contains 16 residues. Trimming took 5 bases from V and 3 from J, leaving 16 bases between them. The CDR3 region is CASSPRDNRDTGELFF. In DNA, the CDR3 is TGTGCCAGCAGTCCCCGGGACAACCGGGACACCGGGGAGCTGTTTTTT.

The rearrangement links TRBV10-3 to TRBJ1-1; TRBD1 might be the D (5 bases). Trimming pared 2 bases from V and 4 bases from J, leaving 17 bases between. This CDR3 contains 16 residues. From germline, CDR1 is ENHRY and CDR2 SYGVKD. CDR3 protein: CAISEGAGRRSTEAFF. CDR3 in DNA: TGTGCCATCAGTGAGGGAGCAGGGCGGCGGAGCACTGAAGCTTTCTTT.

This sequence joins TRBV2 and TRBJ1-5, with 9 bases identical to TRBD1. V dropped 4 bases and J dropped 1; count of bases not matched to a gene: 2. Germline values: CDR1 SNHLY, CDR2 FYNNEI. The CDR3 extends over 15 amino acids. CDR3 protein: CASSAGTGSNQPQHF. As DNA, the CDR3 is TGTGCCAGCAGTGCCGGGACAGGGAGCAATCAGCCCCAGCATTTT.

The CDR3, as DNA: TGCGCCAGCAGCATATCCGGACAGGGGGTCGCCGGGGAGCTGTTTTTT. Protein product: CASSISGQGVAGELFF. J is TRBJ2-2 and V is TRBV5-1; the match to TRBD1 covers 10 bases. CDR3 length: 16 amino acids. In germline, CDR1 is SGHRS, CDR2 YFSETQ. The V and J ends lost 4 bases and 6 bases, in that order; junction bases with no gene match: 9.

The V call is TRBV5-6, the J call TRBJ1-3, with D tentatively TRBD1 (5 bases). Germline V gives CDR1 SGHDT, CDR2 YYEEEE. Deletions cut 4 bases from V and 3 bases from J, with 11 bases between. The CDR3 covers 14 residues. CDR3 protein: CASSPDRFGNTIYF. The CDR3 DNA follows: TGTGCCAGCAGCCCCGACAGATTTGGAAACACCATATATTTT.

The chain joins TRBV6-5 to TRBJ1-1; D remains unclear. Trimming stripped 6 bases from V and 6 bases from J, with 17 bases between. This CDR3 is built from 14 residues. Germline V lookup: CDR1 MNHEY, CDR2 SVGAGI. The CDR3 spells CASSAARSAPEAFF. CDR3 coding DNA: TGTGCCAGCAGCGCGGCCCGATCGGCCCCTGAAGCTTTCTTT.

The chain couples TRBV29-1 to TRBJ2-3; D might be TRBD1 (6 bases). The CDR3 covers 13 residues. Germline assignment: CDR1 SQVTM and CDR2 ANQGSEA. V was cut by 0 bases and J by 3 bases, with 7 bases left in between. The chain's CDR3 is CSVEDQGTDTQYF. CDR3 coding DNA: TGCAGCGTTGAAGATCAGGGGACAGATACGCAGTATTTT.

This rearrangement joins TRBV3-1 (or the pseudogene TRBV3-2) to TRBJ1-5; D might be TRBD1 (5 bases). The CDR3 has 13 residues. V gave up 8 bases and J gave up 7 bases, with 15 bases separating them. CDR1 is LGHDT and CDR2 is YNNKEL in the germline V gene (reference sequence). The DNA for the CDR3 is TGTGCCAGCTCAGCGACAGTTGGGCAGCCCCAGCATTTT. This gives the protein CASSATVGQPQHF.

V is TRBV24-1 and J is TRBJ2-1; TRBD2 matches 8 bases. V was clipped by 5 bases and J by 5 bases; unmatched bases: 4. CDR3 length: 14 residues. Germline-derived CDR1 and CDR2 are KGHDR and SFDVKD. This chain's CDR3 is CATSGLAGHNEQFF. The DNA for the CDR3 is TGTGCCACCAGTGGCCTAGCGGGTCACAATGAGCAGTTCTTC.

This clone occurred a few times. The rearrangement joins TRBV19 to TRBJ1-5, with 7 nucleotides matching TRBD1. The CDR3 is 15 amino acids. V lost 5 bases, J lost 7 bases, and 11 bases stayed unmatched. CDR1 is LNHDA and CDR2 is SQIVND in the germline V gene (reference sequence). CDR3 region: CASSPTVTGLQPQHF. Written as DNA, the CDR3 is TGTGCCAGTAGTCCCACAGTGACAGGGTTGCAGCCCCAGCATTTT.

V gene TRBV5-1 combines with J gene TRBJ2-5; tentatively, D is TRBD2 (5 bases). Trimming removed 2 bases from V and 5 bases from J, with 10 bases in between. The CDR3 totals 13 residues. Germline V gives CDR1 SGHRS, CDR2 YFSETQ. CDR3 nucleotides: TGCGCCAGCAGCTTAGAGGGATCGGAGACCCAGTACTTC. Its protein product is CASSLEGSETQYF. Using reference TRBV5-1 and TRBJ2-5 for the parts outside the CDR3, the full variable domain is KAGVTQTPRYLIKTRGQQVTLSCSPISGHRSVSWYQQTPGQGLQFLFEYFSETQRNKGNFPGRFSGRQFSNSRSEMNVSTLELGDSALYLCASSLEGSETQYFGPGTRLLVL.

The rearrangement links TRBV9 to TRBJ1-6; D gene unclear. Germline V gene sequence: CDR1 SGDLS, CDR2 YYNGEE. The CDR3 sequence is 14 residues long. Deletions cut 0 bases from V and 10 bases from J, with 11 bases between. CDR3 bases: TGTGCCAGCAGCGTAGATGGGCTTCGGTCACCCCTCCACTTT. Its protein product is CASSVDGLRSPLHF.

The CDR3 DNA follows: TGTGCCAGCAGCTTTCGCGAGGGCATGAACACTGAAGCTTTCTTT. This gives the protein CASSFREGMNTEAFF. V usage is TRBV7-6 and J usage is TRBJ1-1; D unresolved. CDR3 length: 15 residues. V lost 3 bases, J lost 0 bases, and 11 bases lay in between. The germline gives CDR1 SGHVS, CDR2 FNYEAQ.